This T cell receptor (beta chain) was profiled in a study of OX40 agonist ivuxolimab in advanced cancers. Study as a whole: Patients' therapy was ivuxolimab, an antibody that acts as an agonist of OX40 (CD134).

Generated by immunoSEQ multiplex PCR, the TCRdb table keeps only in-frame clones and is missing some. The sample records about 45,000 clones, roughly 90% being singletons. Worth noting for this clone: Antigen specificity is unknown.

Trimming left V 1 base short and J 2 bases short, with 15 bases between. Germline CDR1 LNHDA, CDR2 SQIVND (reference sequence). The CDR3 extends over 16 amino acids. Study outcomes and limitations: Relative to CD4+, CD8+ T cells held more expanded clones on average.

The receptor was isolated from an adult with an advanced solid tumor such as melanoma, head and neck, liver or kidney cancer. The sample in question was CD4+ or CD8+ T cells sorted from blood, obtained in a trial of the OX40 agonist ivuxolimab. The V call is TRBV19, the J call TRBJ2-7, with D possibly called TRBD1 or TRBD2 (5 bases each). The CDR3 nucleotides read TGTGCCAGTAGTATAGGGGGCACCAGCGGCACCTACGAGCAGTACTTC. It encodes CASSIGGTSGTYEQYF. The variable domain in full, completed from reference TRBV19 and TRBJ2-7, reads DGGITQSPKYLFRKEGQNVTLSCEQNLNHDAMYWYRQDPGQGLRLIYYSQIVNDFQKGDIAEGYSVSREKKESFPLTVTSAQKNPTAFYLCASSIGGTSGTYEQYFGPGTRLTVT.